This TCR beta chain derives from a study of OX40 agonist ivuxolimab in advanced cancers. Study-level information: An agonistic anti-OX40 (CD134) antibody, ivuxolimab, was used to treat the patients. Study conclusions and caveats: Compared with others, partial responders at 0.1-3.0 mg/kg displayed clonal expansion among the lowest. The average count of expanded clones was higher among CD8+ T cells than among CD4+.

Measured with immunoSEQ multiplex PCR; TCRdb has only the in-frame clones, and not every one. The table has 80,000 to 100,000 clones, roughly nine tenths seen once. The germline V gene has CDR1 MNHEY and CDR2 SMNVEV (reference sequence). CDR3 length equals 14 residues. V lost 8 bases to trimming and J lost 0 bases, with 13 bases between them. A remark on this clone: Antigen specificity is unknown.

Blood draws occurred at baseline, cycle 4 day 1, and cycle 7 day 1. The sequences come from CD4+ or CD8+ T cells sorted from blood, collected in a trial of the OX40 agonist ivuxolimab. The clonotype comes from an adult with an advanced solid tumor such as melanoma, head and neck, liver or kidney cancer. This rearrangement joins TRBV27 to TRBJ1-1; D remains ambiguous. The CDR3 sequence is CASSRRLLNTEAFF. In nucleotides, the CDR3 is TGTGCCAGCTCCCGGAGACTCCTGAACACTGAAGCTTTCTTT.